These 32 T cell receptor beta chains were all obtained from the same sample, sequenced in a study of T-cell reconstitution after alpha-beta-depleted transplantation in children. A TCRbeta library incorporating unique molecular identifiers was prepared. Using its own MiXCR run on the PCR reads, TCRdb lists one record per CDR3 protein. The table lists 200,000 to 300,000 distinct CDR3 sequences, 12% of them singletons. The sample in question was PBMCs from the stem cell graft donor, obtained from the stem cell graft. These receptors were taken from a human donor who donated a stem cell graft to a child with acute lymphoblastic leukemia.

This clonotype was recorded at least ten times. The rearrangement uses TRBV19 and TRBJ1-6, with no clear D. V shed 5 bases and J shed 2 bases, with 19 bases lying between them. The CDR3 is 18 amino acids. Per germline, CDR1 LNHDA and CDR2 SQIVND (reference sequence). CDR3 protein: CASSQMLGEDAYNSPLHF. CDR3 DNA sequence: TGTGCCAGTAGTCAGATGCTTGGGGAAGACGCCTATAATTCACCCCTCCACTTT.

This clonotype came up many times. The chain uses TRBV12-3 or TRBV12-4 and TRBJ2-1; D remains unclear. V was clipped by 7 bases and J by 6 bases, with 7 bases between them. This CDR3 is built from 11 residues. CDR3: CASMTSNEQFF. The CDR3 DNA is TGTGCCAGCATGACTTCCAATGAGCAGTTCTTC.

V is TRBV12-1 and J is TRBJ2-1. TRBV12-1 is labeled a pseudogene. CDR3 length equals 15 residues. The CDR3 spells CASSFGTYDYNEQFF. CDR3 DNA sequence: TGTGCCAGCAGCTTTGGAACTTATGATTACAATGAGCAGTTCTTC.

This clonotype was seen many times. The V gene is TRBV20-1, the J gene TRBJ2-7; the match to TRBD1 covers 8 bases. CDR3 length: 14 residues. Losses at the gene ends were 6 bases for V and 1 base for J; bases not matched to a gene: 8. The V gene's germline CDR1 is DFQATT and CDR2 SNEGSKA (reference sequence). CDR3 sequence: CSANRDRKSYEQYF. CDR3 nucleotide sequence: TGCAGTGCAAACCGGGACAGGAAATCCTACGAGCAGTACTTC.

This clonotype has a handful of counts. The chain recombines TRBV5-6 with TRBJ2-1, with TRBD1 as a possible D gene (6 bases). Germline V gene data show CDR1 as SGHDT and CDR2 as YYEEEE. With 1 base removed from V and 10 bases from J, the gap between germline ends came to 15 bases. CDR3 length equals 14 residues. CDR3 amino acids: CASSLIRAGDEQFF. CDR3 sequence (DNA): TGTGCCAGCAGCTTGATAAGGGCAGGGGACGAGCAGTTCTTC.

J is TRBJ2-1 and V is TRBV7-2; 7 bases align to TRBD2. The CDR3 contains 17 residues. Germline V gives CDR1 SGHTA, CDR2 FQGNSA. V dropped 3 bases and J dropped 0; count of bases not matched to a gene: 8. The CDR3: CASSLPGLPSSYNEQFF. The CDR3 coding sequence is TGTGCCAGCAGCTTGCCGGGACTACCTAGCTCCTACAATGAGCAGTTCTTC.

The chain combines TRBV4-1 with TRBJ1-2; TRBD1 matches 7 bases. Germline CDR1 MGHRA, CDR2 YSYEKL. This CDR3 comprises 14 residues. The V gene end was trimmed by 2 bases and the J gene end by 4 bases; junction bases not matched to a gene: 4. The CDR3 is CASSQPGTVYGYTF. As DNA, the CDR3 is TGCGCCAGCAGCCAACCTGGGACAGTCTATGGCTACACCTTC.

This clonotype was counted many times. The V and J genes are TRBV5-1 and TRBJ2-3; D gene ambiguous. The germline V gene has CDR1 SGHRS and CDR2 YFSETQ. The CDR3 is made up of 12 amino acids. Trimming removed 0 bases at V and 4 bases at J, with 3 bases between. The CDR3 coding sequence is TGCGCCAGCAGCTTGGTAGCAGATACGCAGTATTTT. This codes for CASSLVADTQYF.

This clonotype was picked up many times. This chain joins TRBV7-2 and TRBJ2-1; 8 bases fit TRBD2. J was trimmed by 0 bases and V by 5 bases; bases with no gene match: 6. Germline V gene lookup returns CDR1 SGHTA and CDR2 FQGNSA. The CDR3 consists of 16 residues. CDR3 sequence (DNA): TGTGCCAGCAGCGCAAGAACTAGCGGCTCCTACAATGAGCAGTTCTTC. Protein product: CASSARTSGSYNEQFF.

This clonotype occurred many times. The rearrangement uses TRBV6-1 and TRBJ2-1, with a tentative D call TRBD2 (6 bases). CDR1 MNHNS and CDR2 SASEGT come from the germline V gene. The CDR3 covers 16 residues. Deletions cut 3 bases from V and 3 bases from J, with 15 bases between. The CDR3 region is CASSESRGLYYNEQFF. In DNA form, the CDR3 reads TGTGCCAGCAGTGAGAGCCGAGGACTATACTACAATGAGCAGTTCTTC.

This rearrangement joins TRBV15 to TRBJ2-2, with D perhaps matching TRBD1 (6 bases). Germline V gene sequence: CDR1 LNHNV, CDR2 YYDKDF (reference sequence). This CDR3 contains 15 residues. The ends were cut back, 0 bases at V and 7 bases at J, with 12 bases in the middle. The CDR3 reads CATSRDQGYDGELFF. The DNA for the CDR3 is TGTGCCACCAGCAGAGATCAGGGGTACGACGGGGAGCTGTTTTTT.

This clonotype was detected many times. The V call is TRBV28, the J call TRBJ2-3, with 9 bases aligning to TRBD1. CDR1 and CDR2 from the germline V gene are MDHEN and SYDVKM. Trimming took 4 bases from V and 1 from J; bases not matched to a gene: 12. The CDR3 sequence is 18 residues long. CDR3 amino acids: CASSSIGGGQGGTDTQYF. The CDR3 DNA is TGTGCCAGCAGTTCAATAGGGGGGGGACAGGGAGGCACAGATACGCAGTATTTT.

This clonotype has ten or more counts. The chain uses TRBV5-1 and TRBJ1-1; no reliable D call. Trimming cost V 3 bases and J 0 bases, with 6 bases left between them. This CDR3 is 13 amino acids long. The germline V gene has CDR1 SGHRS and CDR2 YFSETQ. CDR3 loop: CASSSPMNTEAFF. The CDR3 nucleotides are TGCGCCAGCAGCTCCCCGATGAACACTGAAGCTTTCTTT.

In its sample, this clonotype was seen many times. The chain employs TRBV29-1 and TRBJ2-7; TRBD1 matches at 10 bases. With V trimmed by 6 bases and J by 3 bases, 17 bases remained unmatched. This CDR3 has 17 amino acids. CDR1 and CDR2 (germline): SQVTM, ANQGSEA. The CDR3 sequence: CSVWTGGKNTQGYEQYF. CDR3 sequence (DNA): TGCAGCGTGTGGACAGGGGGGAAGAATACTCAGGGCTACGAGCAGTACTTC.

The sample holds one count of this clonotype. This chain links TRBV5-1 with TRBJ2-6, with D tentatively TRBD1 (5 bases). The CDR3 is 16 amino acids. Trimming shortened V by 6 bases and J by 4 bases, and 17 bases separated the two germline ends. In germline, CDR1 is SGHRS, CDR2 YFSETQ. The CDR3 spells CASTRTTVTGANVLTF. CDR3 DNA sequence: TGCGCCAGCACCCGAACGACAGTAACAGGGGCCAACGTCCTGACTTTC.

In regard to this clonotype: One base away lies a much larger clone, so this may be a sequencing read error. The chain recombines TRBV6-4 with TRBJ2-7; TRBD2 is a possible D gene (5 bases). The V end was cut by 6 bases, the J end by 5 bases, with 14 bases between. The length of the CDR3 is 13 residues. Germline lookup yields CDR1 MRHNA and CDR2 SNTAGT. The CDR3 is CASSEGVSHEQYF. CDR3 DNA: TGTGCCAGCAGCGAGGGTGTGTCCCACGAGCAGTACTTC.

In this sample, this clonotype turned up many times. V is TRBV3-1 and J is TRBJ1-1; 7 bases are a match to TRBD1. Germline loops: CDR1 LGHDT, CDR2 YNNKEL (reference sequence). The trim removed 4 bases at V and 11 bases at J, leaving 7 bases unmatched. The CDR3 is 12 amino acids. CDR3 sequence: CASSPSGTEAFF. The CDR3 DNA sequence: TGTGCCAGCAGCCCGTCCGGGACAGAGGCTTTCTTT.

There are many counts of this clonotype. V usage is TRBV4-2 and J usage is TRBJ1-5, with a weak D call TRBD1 (6 bases). The V gene lost 5 bases and the J gene lost 2 bases, with 10 bases spanning the gap. This CDR3 region has 14 residues. CDR1 LGHNA and CDR2 YNFKEQ come from the germline V gene. The CDR3 spells CASSNGGGNQPQHF. The CDR3 coding sequence is TGTGCCAGCAGCAATGGGGGCGGCAATCAGCCCCAGCATTTT.

This clonotype appeared many times. The V call is TRBV5-1, the J call TRBJ2-5, with 7 bases identical to TRBD2. This CDR3 region has 15 residues. Germline CDR1 is SGHRS and CDR2 is YFSETQ. V shed 5 bases, J shed 5 bases, and the junction held 12 bases outside the gene matches. For the CDR3, the DNA is TGCGCCAGCAGGTTAGCGGGTTCACAGAAGGAGACCCAGTACTTC. Translating gives CASRLAGSQKETQYF.

This chain uses TRBV6-2 or TRBV6-3 with TRBJ1-1, with TRBD1 as a possible D gene (6 bases). CDR1 is MNHEY and CDR2 is SVGEGT in the germline V gene. This CDR3 is 13 amino acids long. Trimming stripped 6 bases from V and 1 base from J, with 9 bases between. This chain's CDR3 is CASSRRGNTEAFF. CDR3 coding DNA: TGTGCCAGCAGCCGCAGGGGGAACACTGAAGCTTTCTTT.

This clonotype was detected only once. The V and J genes are TRBV7-2 and TRBJ1-2, with D possibly being TRBD1 (6 bases). This CDR3 has 14 amino acids. The V end was cut by 2 bases, the J end by 4 bases, with 11 bases between. CDR1 SGHTA and CDR2 FQGNSA come from the germline V gene. CDR3 region: CASSLRGAGYGYTF. The CDR3 region has the DNA TGTGCCAGCAGCTTACGGGGGGCGGGCTATGGCTACACCTTC.

This clonotype was counted ten times or more. The chain carries TRBV12-3 or TRBV12-4 and TRBJ2-7; D may match TRBD1 or TRBD2 (5 bases each). With 5 bases removed from V and 2 bases from J, the gap between germline ends came to 13 bases. The length of the CDR3 is 14 residues. Here the CDR3 DNA reads TGTGCCAGCAGTCGAGGGACGGTGGCCTACGAGCAGTACTTC. As protein: CASSRGTVAYEQYF.

This clonotype was seen repeatedly, ten times or more. CDR3 in DNA: TGTGCCAGCAGCTTGGTACTCAGGGGGGCGAGCACAGATACGCAGTATTTT. This codes for CASSLVLRGASTDTQYF. The gene calls are TRBV7-2 and TRBJ2-3; possibly TRBD1 for D (7 bases). Germline V lookup: CDR1 SGHTA, CDR2 FQGNSA. Trimming pared 3 bases from V and 0 bases from J, leaving 16 bases between. The CDR3 spans 17 residues.

This clonotype was observed at least ten times. The CDR3 DNA reads TGTGCCAGCAGCTTAATTTTCAGGGGCGGTCGGGAGACCCAGTACTTC. Translated, it gives CASSLIFRGGRETQYF. The chain carries TRBV7-8 and TRBJ2-5, with D perhaps matching TRBD1 (6 bases). The germline gives CDR1 SGHVS, CDR2 FQNEAQ. The CDR3 covers 16 residues. Trimming cost V 2 bases and J 5 bases, with 18 bases left between them.

This clonotype has a count of ten or more. The chain combines TRBV14 with TRBJ2-7; TRBD1 matches 7 bases. J lost 4 bases, V lost 3 bases, and 12 bases had no gene match. In germline, CDR1 is SGHDN, CDR2 FVKESK. The CDR3 is 16 residues long. The CDR3 DNA is TGTGCCAGCAGCCATCGGGACAGTTTGTCGAGGTACGAGCAGTACTTC. It encodes CASSHRDSLSRYEQYF.

This clonotype was counted at least ten times. The chain recombines TRBV3-1 with TRBJ2-1; either TRBD1 or TRBD2 may supply D (5 bases each). The V gene lost 4 bases and the J gene lost 2 bases, with 9 bases spanning the gap. Germline values: CDR1 LGHDT, CDR2 YNNKEL (reference sequence). This CDR3 has 14 residues. In nucleotides, the CDR3 is TGTGCCAGCAGCCTGCTGGGGGCCTACAATGAGCAGTTCTTC. Translation: CASSLLGAYNEQFF.

The V gene is TRBV9, the J gene TRBJ2-5; D unclear. The V gene lost 2 bases and the J gene lost 5 bases, with 13 bases spanning the gap. This CDR3 contains 14 residues. Looked up from germline, CDR1 is SGDLS and CDR2 is YYNGEE. For the CDR3, the DNA is TGTGCCAGCAGCGTGGGGTGGGGAACCGAGACCCAGTACTTC. This sequence encodes CASSVGWGTETQYF.

This clonotype was counted at least ten times. The chain uses TRBV6-2 or TRBV6-3 and TRBJ2-1, with 11 bases identical to TRBD2. Germline assignment: CDR1 MNHEY and CDR2 SVGEGT. This CDR3 comprises 14 residues. The V and J ends lost 8 bases and 10 bases, in that order; junction bases with no gene match: 10. DNA for the CDR3: TGTGCCAGCGGGACTAGCGGAACCCAAACGGAGCAGTTCTTC. Its translation: CASGTSGTQTEQFF.

This clonotype was picked up many times. The gene calls are TRBV29-1 and TRBJ1-2; D ambiguous. The CDR3 spans 11 residues. The germline V gene encodes CDR1 SQVTM and CDR2 ANQGSEA. Trimming pared 0 bases from V and 12 bases from J, leaving 11 bases between. As DNA, the CDR3 is TGCAGCGTTGAAGATAACACCAGACACACCTTC. Protein product: CSVEDNTRHTF.

This clonotype is categorized as medium-sized (0.01 to 0.1%). The J gene is TRBJ2-5, the V gene TRBV20-1; D call uncertain. V dropped 7 bases and J dropped 4 bases, with 16 bases sitting between them. Germline CDR1 and CDR2: DFQATT and SNEGSKA (reference sequence). The CDR3 sequence is 13 residues long. The CDR3 protein is CSVELSGIETQYF. The CDR3 DNA is TGCAGTGTCGAACTCTCCGGAATAGAGACCCAGTACTTC.

This clonotype has ten or more counts. The chain has TRBV7-9 and TRBJ2-1, with TRBD2 identical over 12 bases. The CDR3 is 16 residues long. V gave up 4 bases and J gave up 10 bases; unmatched junction bases: 11. Germline-derived CDR1 and CDR2 are SEHNR and FQNEAQ (reference sequence). CDR3 nucleotide sequence: TGTGCCAGCAGCTACACGCCGGGACTAGCGGGTTTAGAGCAGTTCTTC. The encoded protein is CASSYTPGLAGLEQFF.

The table lists this clonotype with many counts. The chain carries TRBV18 and TRBJ2-1; TRBD2 might be the D (5 bases). This CDR3 contains 13 residues. The germline V gene has CDR1 KGHSH and CDR2 LQKENI. V gave up 1 base and J gave up 5 bases, with 6 bases separating them. The CDR3 reads CASSPLAHNEQFF. DNA of the CDR3: TGTGCCAGCTCACCACTAGCGCACAATGAGCAGTTCTTC.